The T cell receptor (beta chain) under discussion was sequenced for a study of blood T cells in healthy people across ages. On this clonotype: The antigen remains undetermined.

A second PCR, run for about 7 to 11 cycles, used a sample-barcoded 5' primer plus a J-beta primer mix. TCRdb independently ran MiXCR on the 5' RACE reads; one entry per CDR3 protein. The repertoire holds about 620,000 distinct CDR3 sequences, over 20% seen once, with 3.6% in the top ten. Study conclusions and caveats: Naive T cell percentage by flow cytometry tracked strongly with beta diversity.

Aged roughly 6 to 90, donors were systemically healthy Caucasians from Russia. In each sample, at least 6 million PBMCs were isolated. Total RNA was isolated from each sample in quantities of at least 5 micrograms. Sample: blood. This receptor was identified in a man in his 70s in good health.

The DNA for the CDR3 is TGTGCCAGCAGTGGGGCTGGGGCCAACGTCCTGACTTTC. Its translation is CASSGAGANVLTF. This rearrangement joins TRBV25-1 to TRBJ2-6; D ambiguous. Germline V gene sequence: CDR1 MGHDK, CDR2 SYGVNS. The CDR3 is 13 amino acids. V was shortened by 4 bases and J by 2 bases, with 3 bases between the two germline ends.